The 6 T cell receptor beta chains in this list originate from one sample, sequenced in a study of shared clonotypes between healthy human individuals. The naive CD8 subset, CD45RO-negative cells positively selected for CCR7, excluded terminally differentiated effector memory CD45RA+ cells. Profiling relied on immunoSEQ multiplex PCR, and the TCRdb table lists in-frame clones only, not all of them. The data show millions of clones, around 96% seen once. Sequenced material: naive CD8+ T cells sorted from blood. The origin of the receptors is a man between 18 and 29 years old in good health.

On this clone itself: Other DNA sequences in this specimen translate into the identical CDR3. The gene calls are TRBV6-6 and TRBJ2-1; D gene uncertain. V dropped 2 bases and J dropped 8 bases, with 4 bases sitting between them. CDR3 size: 11 residues. CDR1 is MNHNY and CDR2 is SVGAGI in the germline V gene (reference sequence). CDR3 sequence: CASSYGDEQFF. For the CDR3, the DNA is TGTGCCAGCAGTTACGGGGATGAGCAGTTCTTC.

This chain links TRBV27 with TRBJ2-5; the D call may be TRBD1 or TRBD2 (5 bases each). The V and J ends lost 5 bases and 5 bases respectively, with 21 bases between them. CDR3 size: 16 residues. The germline gives CDR1 MNHEY, CDR2 SMNVEV (reference sequence). The CDR3 bases are TGTGCCAGCAGTACCCTGGGGACGGACGTCCTGGAGACCCAGTACTTC. Protein product: CASSTLGTDVLETQYF.

The V call is TRBV4-3, the J call TRBJ2-1; 8 positions match TRBD2. V lost 1 base to trimming and J lost 7 bases; unmatched junction nucleotides: 12. The CDR3 is made up of 17 amino acids. CDR1 is LGHNA, CDR2 YSLEER, per germline. Here the CDR3 reads CASSQAWEFSGKNEQFF. The DNA of the CDR3 is TGCGCCAGCAGCCAAGCCTGGGAGTTTAGCGGGAAAAATGAGCAGTTCTTC.

The chain employs TRBV2 and TRBJ2-5; 8 bases are shared with TRBD2. The germline gives CDR1 SNHLY, CDR2 FYNNEI. V trimming: 6 bases; J trimming: 5 bases; junction bases outside the gene matches: 20. CDR3 length: 18 residues. The CDR3: CASSPWSVAGKKEETQYF. In DNA form, the CDR3 reads TGTGCCAGCAGCCCTTGGTCGGTAGCGGGGAAGAAAGAGGAGACCCAGTACTTC.

This clone was seen a few times. This sequence joins TRBV5-1 and TRBJ2-7, with D perhaps matching TRBD2 (6 bases). V dropped 2 bases and J dropped 4 bases, with 13 bases sitting between them. Germline assignment: CDR1 SGHRS and CDR2 YFSETQ. CDR3 length: 14 amino acids. CDR3 sequence reads: CASSFLPGTYEQYF. The CDR3, as DNA: TGCGCCAGCAGCTTTCTCCCCGGGACTTACGAGCAGTACTTC.

V gene TRBV2 combines with J gene TRBJ2-1, with a weak D call TRBD1 (5 bases). Trimming stripped 7 bases from V and 0 bases from J, with 13 bases between. The germline V gene encodes CDR1 SNHLY and CDR2 FYNNEI. The CDR3 has 15 residues. In DNA, the CDR3 is TGTGCCAGCACTGCCGCAGGGAACTCCTACAATGAGCAGTTCTTC. Amino acids: CASTAAGNSYNEQFF.